The next 26 T cell receptor beta chains were all read from a single sample in a study of cytomegalovirus exposure and HLA in healthy donors. PCR primers comprised 60 Vbeta and 13 Jbeta primers. Clones were read by immunoSEQ multiplex PCR, and TCRdb kept only the in-frame ones, dropping some. The data show over 150,000 clones, roughly 80% seen once. Sequenced sample: PBMCs. The receptors were sampled from a male donor in good health and CMV-seronegative.

The genes are TRBV6-1 and TRBJ1-5; a weak D match, TRBD1 (6 bases). The germline CDR1 and CDR2 sequences are MNHNS and SASEGT. V lost 0 bases, J lost 2 bases, and 14 bases lay in between. This CDR3 is 17 amino acids long. The CDR3 sequence: CASSEAIGGLRNQPQHF. The CDR3 DNA follows: TGTGCCAGCAGTGAAGCGATTGGGGGCCTCCGCAATCAGCCCCAGCATTTT.

The V and J genes are TRBV18 and TRBJ1-2; D is possibly TRBD1 (6 bases). CDR3 length equals 15 residues. V lost 5 bases, J lost 0 bases, and 13 bases lay in between. Germline CDR1 reads KGHSH; CDR2 reads LQKENI. The DNA for the CDR3 is TGTGCCAGCTCATCCGCAGGGGCCGCTAACTATGGCTACACCTTC. Residues: CASSSAGAANYGYTF.

Only one count was recorded for this clone. The chain carries TRBV29-1 and TRBJ2-5; 9 bases match TRBD2. Germline V lookup: CDR1 SQVTM, CDR2 ANQGSEA. After removal of 6 bases from V and 5 bases from J, the junction contained 4 bases not matched to a gene. The CDR3 consists of 12 residues. The CDR3, as DNA: TGCAGCGTGTCAGGACTAGCGGAGACCCAGTACTTC. It is translated as CSVSGLAETQYF.

The gene calls are TRBV7-9 and TRBJ1-6; D gene uncertain. The germline V gene encodes CDR1 SEHNR and CDR2 FQNEAQ (reference sequence). This CDR3 is built from 16 residues. Trimming left V 1 base short and J 8 bases short, with 15 bases between. CDR3 region: CASSLGQVLGDSPLHF. CDR3 nucleotide sequence: TGTGCCAGCAGCTTAGGTCAGGTCCTCGGGGATTCACCCCTCCACTTT.

V and J are TRBV7-8 and TRBJ2-7, with D perhaps matching TRBD2 (5 bases). There are 15 residues in the CDR3. Germline V CDR1 and CDR2: SGHVS, FQNEAQ. Trimming pared 1 base from V and 3 bases from J, leaving 13 bases between. CDR3 loop: CASSLEGSSHYEQYF. The CDR3 bases are TGTGCCAGCAGCTTAGAAGGGAGTAGCCACTACGAGCAGTACTTC.

This clone was found a few times. The rearrangement uses TRBV15 and TRBJ2-7; TRBD2 aligns across 8 bases. V lost 0 bases and J lost 4; bases outside the gene matches: 14. CDR3 length equals 18 residues. Germline V gene sequence: CDR1 LNHNV, CDR2 YYDKDF (reference sequence). CDR3 nucleotides: TGTGCCACCAGCAGAGATGGGGGCTCTAGCGGGTACCTGTACGAGCAGTACTTC. Translating it yields CATSRDGGSSGYLYEQYF.

V gene TRBV6-5 combines with J gene TRBJ1-2; D uncertain. Between the trimmed V and J ends, which lost 0 bases and 8 bases, there was a span of 13 bases. Germline V gives CDR1 MNHEY, CDR2 SVGAGI. The CDR3 covers 14 residues. DNA for the CDR3: TGTGCCAGCAGTTACTCTGGTTATACCGGGGGCTACACCTTC. Its translation: CASSYSGYTGGYTF.

This chain uses TRBV11-2 with TRBJ2-7; D perhaps matches TRBD2 (6 bases). CDR3 length: 14 residues. Trimming cost V 5 bases and J 3 bases, with 14 bases left between them. Germline CDR1 and CDR2: SGHAT and FQNNGV. The DNA for the CDR3 is TGTGCCAGCAGCCTCTCCGACGGGGGCTACGAGCAGTACTTC. As protein: CASSLSDGGYEQYF.

This sequence joins TRBV29-1 and TRBJ2-3; D call uncertain. Germline values: CDR1 SQVTM, CDR2 ANQGSEA. The length of the CDR3 is 14 residues. V lost 3 bases, J lost 6 bases, and 16 bases lay in between. CDR3 loop: CSVEVAGRLDTQYF. Here the CDR3 DNA reads TGCAGCGTTGAGGTGGCAGGCCGGCTGGATACGCAGTATTTT.

As DNA, the CDR3 is TGTGCCAGCAGCACCGGACAGGGGGCCTCATGGGCGAACACTGAAGCTTTCTTT. This encodes CASSTGQGASWANTEAFF. The chain joins TRBV11-2 to TRBJ1-1; the match to TRBD1 covers 11 bases. Germline V gene sequence: CDR1 SGHAT, CDR2 FQNNGV. This CDR3 is 18 amino acids long. The V gene end was trimmed by 5 bases and the J gene end by 1 base; junction bases not matched to a gene: 12.

The chain uses TRBV29-1 and TRBJ1-2; 9 nucleotides agree with TRBD1. Germline V gives CDR1 SQVTM, CDR2 ANQGSEA. V was pared by 1 base and J by 4 bases, with 7 bases of the junction left unmatched. CDR3 length: 15 residues. CDR3 nucleotides: TGCAGCGTTGAAGGTCGGGGACAGGGCCCCTATGGCTACACCTTC. It specifies CSVEGRGQGPYGYTF.

V is TRBV20-1 and J is TRBJ1-5; possible D gene TRBD1, 5 bases. The germline V gene encodes CDR1 DFQATT and CDR2 SNEGSKA (reference sequence). The CDR3 extends over 11 amino acids. Trimming took off 5 bases at V and 11 bases at J, with 13 bases between the two ends. The CDR3 here is CSALEGETQHF. The CDR3 DNA follows: TGCAGTGCTCTAGAAGGGGAAACCCAGCATTTT.

The chain is built from TRBV19 and TRBJ2-2; weak D call: TRBD2 (5 bases). The V end was cut by 3 bases, the J end by 6 bases, with 8 bases between. Per the germline V gene, CDR1 is LNHDA and CDR2 is SQIVND (reference sequence). The CDR3 totals 13 residues. CDR3 protein: CASSIEGSGELFF. The CDR3 DNA sequence: TGTGCCAGTAGTATTGAGGGATCCGGGGAGCTGTTTTTT.

This rearrangement joins TRBV5-1 to TRBJ2-1; no clear D. V lost 0 bases, J lost 0 bases, and 16 bases lay in between. The CDR3 totals 18 residues. Germline V gene data show CDR1 as SGHRS and CDR2 as YFSETQ. The CDR3 DNA is TGCGCCAGCAGCTTGGATGCAGAAAAACGGAGCTCCTACAATGAGCAGTTCTTC. Translated, it gives CASSLDAEKRSSYNEQFF. The full variable domain, rest sourced from reference TRBV5-1 and TRBJ2-1, is KAGVTQTPRYLIKTRGQQVTLSCSPISGHRSVSWYQQTPGQGLQFLFEYFSETQRNKGNFPGRFSGRQFSNSRSEMNVSTLELGDSALYLCASSLDAEKRSSYNEQFFGPGTRLTVL.

This clone was seen a handful of times. The rearrangement uses TRBV19 and TRBJ2-7; 8 nucleotides align to TRBD2. Germline V CDR1 and CDR2: LNHDA, SQIVND (reference sequence). The CDR3 is made up of 15 amino acids. Trimming removed 2 bases from V and 4 bases from J; junction bases left unmatched: 7. This CDR3 is CASSISSGGRYEQYF. CDR3 DNA: TGTGCCAGTAGTATATCCAGCGGGGGCAGGTACGAGCAGTACTTC. Full variable domain (rest looked up from reference TRBV19 and TRBJ2-7): DGGITQSPKYLFRKEGQNVTLSCEQNLNHDAMYWYRQDPGQGLRLIYYSQIVNDFQKGDIAEGYSVSREKKESFPLTVTSAQKNPTAFYLCASSISSGGRYEQYFGPGTRLTVT.

This clone was observed a single time. The chain couples TRBV9 to TRBJ2-1; TRBD2 matches at 13 bases. Germline V gene data show CDR1 as SGDLS and CDR2 as YYNGEE. The CDR3 is 16 amino acids. V dropped 2 bases and J dropped 7; count of bases not matched to a gene: 6. The CDR3 sequence is CASSVTGTSGENEQFF. CDR3 DNA: TGTGCCAGCAGCGTGACCGGGACTAGCGGGGAAAATGAGCAGTTCTTC.

The chain links TRBV7-8 to TRBJ1-1, with 8 positions matching TRBD1. Germline V gene lookup returns CDR1 SGHVS and CDR2 FQNEAQ. Trimming at V came to 4 bases and at J to 5 bases, leaving 6 bases not matched to a gene. This CDR3 is built from 14 residues. The DNA of the CDR3 is TGTGCCAGCAGCTGGTACAGGGGGGAAACTGAAGCTTTCTTT. It translates to CASSWYRGETEAFF. Based on the CDR3 plus reference TRBV7-8 and TRBJ1-1, the full variable domain is GAGVSQSPRYKVAKRGQDVALRCDPISGHVSLFWYQQALGQGPEFLTYFQNEAQLDKSGLPSDRFFAERPEGSVSTLKIQRTQQEDSAVYLCASSWYRGETEAFFGQGTRLTVV.

The rearrangement joins TRBV11-2 to TRBJ2-1, with 7 bases aligning to TRBD1. This CDR3 region has 17 residues. V gave up 8 bases and J gave up 0 bases; unmatched junction bases: 13. Germline CDR1 SGHAT, CDR2 FQNNGV. The CDR3 loop is CASAKRGQAVSYNEQFF. The CDR3 nucleotides are TGTGCCAGCGCCAAAAGGGGGCAGGCGGTCTCCTACAATGAGCAGTTCTTC.

The chain couples TRBV7-2 to TRBJ2-1; D gene ambiguous. The CDR3 extends over 13 amino acids. Germline CDR1 is SGHTA and CDR2 is FQGNSA. V shed 1 base and J shed 7 bases, with 8 bases lying between them. This CDR3 reads CASSLGWRNEQFF. The CDR3 DNA is TGTGCCAGCAGCTTAGGTTGGAGAAATGAGCAGTTCTTC.

The chain joins TRBV25-1 to TRBJ2-5; 9 bases are a match to TRBD1. The J call is in doubt because the DNA end fits TRBJ2-7 better. The CDR3 sequence is 15 residues long. Per the germline V gene, CDR1 is MGHDK and CDR2 is SYGVNS. CDR3 loop: CASRTTGTGNGEQYF. As DNA, the CDR3 is TGTGCCAGCAGAACAACCGGGACAGGGAACGGCGAGCAGTACTTC.

The chain recombines TRBV7-2 with TRBJ1-2; 7 bases are shared with TRBD1. The CDR3 extends over 14 amino acids. The ends lost 0 bases at V and 6 bases at J; junction bases unmatched: 4. The germline V gene has CDR1 SGHTA and CDR2 FQGNSA. Here the CDR3 DNA reads TGTGCCAGCAGCTTAGCACCACAGGGGAATGGCTACACCTTC. This gives the protein CASSLAPQGNGYTF. Full variable domain (remainder filled in from reference TRBV7-2 and TRBJ1-2): GAGVSQSPSNKVTEKGKDVELRCDPISGHTALYWYRQSLGQGLEFLIYFQGNSAPDKSGLPSDRFSAERTGGSVSTLTIQRTQQEDSAVYLCASSLAPQGNGYTFGSGTRLTVV.

The chain is built from TRBV2 and TRBJ2-5; the match to TRBD1 covers 9 bases. Looked up from germline, CDR1 is SNHLY and CDR2 is FYNNEI. The CDR3 spans 13 residues. V was pared by 5 bases and J by 11 bases, with 9 bases of the junction left unmatched. In DNA form, the CDR3 reads TGTGCCAGCAGTCGACAGGGGGTTCAAGAGCAGTACTTC. This encodes CASSRQGVQEQYF. Together with reference TRBV2 and TRBJ2-5, the CDR3 gives the full variable domain: EPEVTQTPSHQVTQMGQEVILRCVPISNHLYFYWYRQILGQKVEFLVSFYNNEISEKSEIFDDQFSVERPDGSNFTLKIRSTKLEDSAMYFCASSRQGVQEQYFGPGTRLLVL.

The gene calls are TRBV5-1 and TRBJ1-2, with D uncertain. V shed 4 bases and J shed 6 bases, with 16 bases lying between them. CDR1 is SGHRS, CDR2 YFSETQ, per germline. This CDR3 has 14 amino acids. The CDR3: CASSPAGRLDGYTF. The CDR3 DNA is TGCGCCAGCAGCCCCGCCGGCAGGTTGGATGGCTACACCTTC. Full variable domain (missing parts from reference TRBV5-1 and TRBJ1-2): KAGVTQTPRYLIKTRGQQVTLSCSPISGHRSVSWYQQTPGQGLQFLFEYFSETQRNKGNFPGRFSGRQFSNSRSEMNVSTLELGDSALYLCASSPAGRLDGYTFGSGTRLTVV.

CDR3 DNA: TGTGCCAGCAGCTTAGGGGACAGGGGTTTAACTAATGAAAAACTGTTTTTT. Translated: CASSLGDRGLTNEKLFF. The genes are TRBV7-6 and TRBJ1-4, with 10 bases lining up with TRBD1. Germline V CDR1 and CDR2: SGHVS, FNYEAQ. The CDR3 has 17 amino acids. V lost 1 base to trimming and J lost 1 base; unmatched junction nucleotides: 3.

The genes are TRBV9 and TRBJ1-1; D is unclear. Germline V gene lookup returns CDR1 SGDLS and CDR2 YYNGEE. The CDR3 extends over 15 amino acids. The ends were cut back, 0 bases at V and 0 bases at J, with 9 bases in the middle. Written as DNA, the CDR3 is TGTGCCAGCAGCGTAGGCGCTGGTATGAACACTGAAGCTTTCTTT. It specifies CASSVGAGMNTEAFF.

The chain joins TRBV5-6 to TRBJ2-6; 8 positions agree with TRBD1. Germline CDR1 SGHDT, CDR2 YYEEEE. This CDR3 has 17 residues. The J segment lost 0 bases and the V segment lost 0 bases, leaving 2 bases of the junction unmatched. CDR3 nucleotide sequence: TGTGCCAGCAGCTTGGGCCAGGGGGCCTCTGGGGCCAACGTCCTGACTTTC. Its protein product is CASSLGQGASGANVLTF.